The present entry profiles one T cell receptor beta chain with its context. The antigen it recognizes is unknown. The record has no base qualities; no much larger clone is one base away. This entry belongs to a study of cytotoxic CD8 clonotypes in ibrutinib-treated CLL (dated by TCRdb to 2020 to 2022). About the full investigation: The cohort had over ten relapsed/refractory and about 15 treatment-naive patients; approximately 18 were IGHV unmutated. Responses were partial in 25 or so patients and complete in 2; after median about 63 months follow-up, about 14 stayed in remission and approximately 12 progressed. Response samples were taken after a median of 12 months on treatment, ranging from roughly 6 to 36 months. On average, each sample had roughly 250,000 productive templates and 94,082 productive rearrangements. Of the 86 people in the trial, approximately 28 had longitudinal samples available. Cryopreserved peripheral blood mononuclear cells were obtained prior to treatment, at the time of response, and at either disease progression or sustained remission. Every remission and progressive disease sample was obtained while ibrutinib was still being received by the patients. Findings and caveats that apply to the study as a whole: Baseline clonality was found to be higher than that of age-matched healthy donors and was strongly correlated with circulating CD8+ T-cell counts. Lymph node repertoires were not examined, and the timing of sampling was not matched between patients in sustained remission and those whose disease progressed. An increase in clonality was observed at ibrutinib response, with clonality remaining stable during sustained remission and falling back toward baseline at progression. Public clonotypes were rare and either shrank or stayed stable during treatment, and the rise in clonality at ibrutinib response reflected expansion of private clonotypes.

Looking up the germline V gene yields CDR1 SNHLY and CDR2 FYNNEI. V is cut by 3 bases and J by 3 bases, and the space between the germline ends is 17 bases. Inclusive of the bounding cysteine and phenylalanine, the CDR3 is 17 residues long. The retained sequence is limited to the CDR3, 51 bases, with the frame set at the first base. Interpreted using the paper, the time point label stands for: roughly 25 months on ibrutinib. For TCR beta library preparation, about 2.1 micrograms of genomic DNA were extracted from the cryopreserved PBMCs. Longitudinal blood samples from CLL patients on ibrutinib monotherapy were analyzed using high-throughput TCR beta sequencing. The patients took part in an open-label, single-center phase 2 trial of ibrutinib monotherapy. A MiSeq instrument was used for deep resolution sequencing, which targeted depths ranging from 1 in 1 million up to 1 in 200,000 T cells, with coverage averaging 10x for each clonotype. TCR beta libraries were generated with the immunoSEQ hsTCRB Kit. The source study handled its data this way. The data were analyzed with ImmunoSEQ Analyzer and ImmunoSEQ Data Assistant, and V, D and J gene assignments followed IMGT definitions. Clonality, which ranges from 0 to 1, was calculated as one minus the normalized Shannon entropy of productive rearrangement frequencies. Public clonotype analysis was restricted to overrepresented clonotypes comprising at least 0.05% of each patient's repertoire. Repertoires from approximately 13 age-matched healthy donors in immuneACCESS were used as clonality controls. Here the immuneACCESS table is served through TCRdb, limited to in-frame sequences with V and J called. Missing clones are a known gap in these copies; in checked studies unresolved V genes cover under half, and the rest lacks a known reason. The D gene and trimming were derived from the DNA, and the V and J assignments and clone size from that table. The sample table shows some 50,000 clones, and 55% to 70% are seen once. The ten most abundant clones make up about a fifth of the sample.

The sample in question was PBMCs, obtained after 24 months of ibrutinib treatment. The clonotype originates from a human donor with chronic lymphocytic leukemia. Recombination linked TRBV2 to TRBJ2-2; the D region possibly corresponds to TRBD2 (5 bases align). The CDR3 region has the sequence CASSEGVGFVYTGELFF. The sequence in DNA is TGTGCCAGCAGTGAGGGAGTCGGGTTTGTTTACACCGGGGAGCTGTTTTTT.